The 21 T cell receptor beta chains below were found in one sample sequenced in a study of blood T cell repertoires in COVID-19. TCRdb keeps only in-frame clones here, not all; method: immunoSEQ multiplex PCR. Here the sample spans 45,000 or so clones, 70% to 90% being singletons. The sample taken for sequencing was peripheral blood. The receptors come from an older man with acute or convalescent COVID-19.

With respect to this clone: Relative to the germline gene, one junction end is altered; a read error may explain this. Other nucleotide sequences from this sample produce the same CDR3. The DNA for the CDR3 is TGTGCTAGCAGTTACTCGATCGACAGATACACAGATACGCAGTATTTT. Residues: CASSYSIDRYTDTQYF. The V gene is TRBV6-5, the J gene TRBJ2-3; D perhaps matches TRBD1 (5 bases). Germline loops: CDR1 MNHEY, CDR2 SVGAGI. CDR3 length: 16 residues.

This clone occurred once. CDR3 coding DNA: TGCGCCAGCAGCCAGACTAGCGGGGGCACAGATACGCAGTATTTT. This codes for CASSQTSGGTDTQYF. This rearrangement joins TRBV5-1 to TRBJ2-3; TRBD2 agrees at 11 bases. V shed 4 bases and J 1 base; nucleotides not matched to a gene: 2. The CDR3 has 15 amino acids. CDR1 SGHRS and CDR2 YFSETQ come from the germline V gene.

A single count supports this clone. This chain uses TRBV10-1 with TRBJ2-3, with a tentative D call TRBD1 (6 bases). Germline CDR1 WNHNN, CDR2 SYGVQD (reference sequence). Trimming removed 1 base from V and 0 bases from J, with 11 bases in between. CDR3 length: 16 residues. CDR3 sequence reads: CASSEFGQSSTDTQYF. CDR3 DNA: TGCGCCAGCAGTGAGTTTGGACAGAGTAGCACAGATACGCAGTATTTT.

This sequence joins TRBV11-3 and TRBJ1-1; TRBD1 might be the D (5 bases). V lost 3 bases and J lost 5, with 10 bases in between. This CDR3 has 13 residues. Looked up from germline, CDR1 is SGHNT and CDR2 is YENEEA. The CDR3: CASSFFRDTEAFF. In nucleotides, the CDR3 is TGTGCCAGCAGCTTCTTCAGGGATACTGAAGCTTTCTTT.

V usage is TRBV5-1 and J usage is TRBJ2-2, with 8 bases matching TRBD1. V lost 6 bases, J lost 1 base, and 8 bases stayed unmatched. This CDR3 has 16 residues. Germline V gene data show CDR1 as SGHRS and CDR2 as YFSETQ. The CDR3: CASTPLGQGNTGELFF. In DNA form, the CDR3 reads TGCGCCAGCACGCCACTCGGACAGGGGAACACCGGGGAGCTGTTTTTT.

This sequence joins TRBV24-1 and TRBJ2-3; possibly TRBD1 for D (5 bases). This CDR3 has 13 residues. Trimming removed 5 bases from V and 1 base from J, with 6 bases in between. CDR1 is KGHDR, CDR2 SFDVKD, per germline. The CDR3 is CATSARGTDTQYF. CDR3 coding DNA: TGTGCCACCAGTGCCAGGGGCACAGATACGCAGTATTTT.

V usage is TRBV9 and J usage is TRBJ2-7; D gene uncertain. CDR3 size: 14 residues. CDR1 and CDR2 (germline): SGDLS, YYNGEE. Trimming took off 4 bases at V and 0 bases at J, with 11 bases between the two ends. The CDR3 DNA reads TGTGCCAGCAGCATAGACACGAACTCCTACGAGCAGTACTTC. Translated: CASSIDTNSYEQYF.

V is TRBV9 and J is TRBJ1-5; a possible D gene is TRBD1 (5 bases). Germline lookup yields CDR1 SGDLS and CDR2 YYNGEE. The ends were cut back, 7 bases at V and 6 bases at J, with 17 bases in the middle. The CDR3 runs to 14 residues. The CDR3 bases are TGTGCCAGCTCCAGTAGGGGCGAAAGTCAGCCCCAGCATTTT. This gives the protein CASSSRGESQPQHF.

The chain employs TRBV7-8 and TRBJ1-5; 8 nucleotides match TRBD1. V dropped 5 bases and J dropped 7; count of bases not matched to a gene: 10. The CDR3 contains 15 residues. CDR1 SGHVS and CDR2 FQNEAQ come from the germline V gene. CDR3 sequence reads: CASSIASGGGQPQHF. DNA of the CDR3: TGTGCCAGCAGCATTGCATCAGGGGGCGGCCAGCCCCAGCATTTT.

This clone has only one observation. The V call is TRBV5-1, the J call TRBJ1-2; D might be TRBD1 (5 bases). Trimming shortened V by 0 bases and J by 6 bases, and 12 bases separated the two germline ends. Germline CDR1 and CDR2: SGHRS and YFSETQ. The CDR3 contains 14 residues. For the CDR3, the DNA is TGCGCCAGCAGCTTGGCCGAAGGGGTGGATGGCTACACCTTC. Protein product: CASSLAEGVDGYTF.

This chain joins TRBV5-1 and TRBJ1-5; 7 nucleotides align to TRBD1. This CDR3 region has 15 residues. Losses at the gene ends were 0 bases for V and 9 bases for J; bases not matched to a gene: 9. Germline CDR1 is SGHRS and CDR2 is YFSETQ. CDR3 DNA sequence: TGCGCCAGCAGCTTGGGAACAGGGGCCGGTTCGCCCCAGCATTTT. This codes for CASSLGTGAGSPQHF. The whole variable domain, filled in from reference TRBV5-1 and TRBJ1-5, reads KAGVTQTPRYLIKTRGQQVTLSCSPISGHRSVSWYQQTPGQGLQFLFEYFSETQRNKGNFPGRFSGRQFSNSRSEMNVSTLELGDSALYLCASSLGTGAGSPQHFGDGTRLSIL.

This clone was found a few times. The V call is TRBV5-1, the J call TRBJ2-2; 8 bases align to TRBD1. This CDR3 contains 17 residues. CDR1 SGHRS and CDR2 YFSETQ come from the germline V gene. V gave up 2 bases and J gave up 4 bases; unmatched junction bases: 10. The CDR3 DNA sequence: TGCGCCAGCAGCTTAAAAACAGGGGGTTCTAGCACCGGGGAGCTGTTTTTT. Its protein product is CASSLKTGGSSTGELFF.

The rearrangement uses TRBV7-9 and TRBJ2-2; D is unresolved. The ends were cut back, 1 base at V and 2 bases at J, with 8 bases in the middle. Looked up from germline, CDR1 is SEHNR and CDR2 is FQNEAQ (reference sequence). The length of the CDR3 is 15 residues. CDR3 bases: TGTGCCAGCAGCTTAGAGTCGGGTAACACCGGGGAGCTGTTTTTT. It is translated as CASSLESGNTGELFF. The complete variable domain, with remaining parts taken from reference TRBV7-9 and TRBJ2-2, reads DTGVSQNPRHKITKRGQNVTFRCDPISEHNRLYWYRQTLGQGPEFLTYFQNEAQLEKSRLLSDRFSAERPKGSFSTLEIQRTEQGDSAMYLCASSLESGNTGELFFGEGSRLTVL.

V gene TRBV10-2 combines with J gene TRBJ1-2, with D possibly being TRBD1 (5 bases). This CDR3 region has 14 residues. Trimming removed 3 bases at V and 5 bases at J, with 13 bases between. Germline V gene sequence: CDR1 WSHSY, CDR2 SAAADI. This CDR3 is CASSDPRRGYGYTF. The CDR3 DNA is TGCGCCAGCAGTGACCCCAGGCGGGGGTATGGCTACACCTTC.

Only one count was recorded for this clone. This chain connects TRBV30 to TRBJ2-3; 15 bases match TRBD2. Germline V gives CDR1 GTSNPN, CDR2 SVGIG (reference sequence). V shed 3 bases and J 4 bases; nucleotides not matched to a gene: 2. This CDR3 is built from 15 residues. The CDR3 DNA follows: TGTGCCTGGAGCGGACTAGCGGGGGGGGCAGATACGCAGTATTTT. This codes for CAWSGLAGGADTQYF.

The V gene is TRBV10-3, the J gene TRBJ2-5, with D possibly being TRBD2 (5 bases). The CDR3 runs 14 residues. Germline lookup yields CDR1 ENHRY and CDR2 SYGVKD. The V end was cut by 4 bases, the J end by 5 bases, with 14 bases between. The CDR3 spells CAISVGPGGETQYF. The DNA of the CDR3 is TGTGCCATCAGTGTAGGTCCGGGCGGGGAGACCCAGTACTTC.

The rearrangement links TRBV7-9 to TRBJ1-4; the D gene is possibly TRBD1 (6 bases). Germline values: CDR1 SEHNR, CDR2 FQNEAQ (reference sequence). The length of the CDR3 is 17 residues. Trimming cost V 1 base and J 1 base, with 13 bases left between them. CDR3 DNA: TGTGCCAGCAGCTTAGTTAGGGGGACACTAACTAATGAAAAACTGTTTTTT. Its protein product is CASSLVRGTLTNEKLFF.

The V and J genes are TRBV6-5 and TRBJ1-2; 10 bases fit TRBD1. After removal of 5 bases from V and 6 bases from J, the junction contained 9 bases not matched to a gene. The CDR3 spans 15 residues. Germline values: CDR1 MNHEY, CDR2 SVGAGI. Here the CDR3 reads CASSIGTGVWDGYTF. The CDR3, as DNA: TGTGCCAGCAGTATCGGGACAGGGGTTTGGGATGGCTACACCTTC.

The chain recombines TRBV27 with TRBJ2-2, with 9 positions matching TRBD1. Germline V gene data show CDR1 as MNHEY and CDR2 as SMNVEV (reference sequence). CDR3 size: 17 residues. Trimming cost V 5 bases and J 4 bases; bases outside gene matches: 11. The CDR3 DNA sequence: TGTGCCAGCAGTACATCCCCTCGACAGGGGGGCACCGGGGAGCTGTTTTTT. This translates into CASSTSPRQGGTGELFF.

In this sample, this clone turned up a few times. The chain joins TRBV28 to TRBJ2-2; no firm D call. The CDR3 extends over 14 amino acids. Deletions cut 5 bases from V and 6 bases from J, with 13 bases between. In germline, CDR1 is MDHEN, CDR2 SYDVKM. CDR3 nucleotides: TGTGCCAGCAGTCCTCCGGGTCCCGCCGGGGAGCTGTTTTTT. Translated: CASSPPGPAGELFF.

This clone was counted once. The chain has TRBV28 and TRBJ1-5; D may be TRBD1 (5 bases). V lost 8 bases to trimming and J lost 3 bases, with 14 bases between them. Germline V gene lookup returns CDR1 MDHEN and CDR2 SYDVKM. The CDR3 spans 14 residues. CDR3 sequence (DNA): TGTGCCAGCTGGCGGGGGTTTGCCAATCAGCCCCAGCATTTT. This codes for CASWRGFANQPQHF.